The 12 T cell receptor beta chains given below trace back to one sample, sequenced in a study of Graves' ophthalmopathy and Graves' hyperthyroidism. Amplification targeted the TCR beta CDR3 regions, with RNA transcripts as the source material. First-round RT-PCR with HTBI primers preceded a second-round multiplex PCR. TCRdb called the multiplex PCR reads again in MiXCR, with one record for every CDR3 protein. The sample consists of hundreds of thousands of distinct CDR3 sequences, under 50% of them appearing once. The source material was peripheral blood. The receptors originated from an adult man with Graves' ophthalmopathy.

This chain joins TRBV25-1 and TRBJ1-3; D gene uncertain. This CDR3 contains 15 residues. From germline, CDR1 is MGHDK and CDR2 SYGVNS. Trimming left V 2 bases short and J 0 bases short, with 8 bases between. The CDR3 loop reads CASSEPSGSGNTIYF. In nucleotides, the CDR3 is TGTGCCAGCAGTGAACCCTCGGGCTCTGGAAACACCATATATTTT.

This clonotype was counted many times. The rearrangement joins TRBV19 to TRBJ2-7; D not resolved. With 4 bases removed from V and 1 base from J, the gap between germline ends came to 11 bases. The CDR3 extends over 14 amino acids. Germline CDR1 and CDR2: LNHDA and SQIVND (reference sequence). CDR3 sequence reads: CASSTRTFSYEQYF. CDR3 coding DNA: TGTGCCAGTAGTACCCGGACCTTTTCCTACGAGCAGTACTTC. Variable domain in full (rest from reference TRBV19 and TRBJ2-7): DGGITQSPKYLFRKEGQNVTLSCEQNLNHDAMYWYRQDPGQGLRLIYYSQIVNDFQKGDIAEGYSVSREKKESFPLTVTSAQKNPTAFYLCASSTRTFSYEQYFGPGTRLTVT.

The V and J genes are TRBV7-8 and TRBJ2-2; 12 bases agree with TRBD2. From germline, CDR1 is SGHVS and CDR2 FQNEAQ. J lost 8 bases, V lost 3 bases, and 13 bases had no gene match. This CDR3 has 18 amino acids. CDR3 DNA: TGTGCCAGCAGCTTCAGTCGGTGGCTAGCGGGAGGGCTTGGGGAGCTGTTTTTT. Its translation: CASSFSRWLAGGLGELFF.

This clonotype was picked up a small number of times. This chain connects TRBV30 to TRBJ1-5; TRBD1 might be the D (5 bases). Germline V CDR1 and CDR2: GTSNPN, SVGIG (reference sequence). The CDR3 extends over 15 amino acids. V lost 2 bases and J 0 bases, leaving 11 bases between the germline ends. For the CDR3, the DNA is TGTGCCTGGAGTACAGGCGCCCTTAGCAATCAGCCCCAGCATTTT. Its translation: CAWSTGALSNQPQHF.

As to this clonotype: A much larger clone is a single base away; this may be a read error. The DNA of the CDR3 is TGTGCCAGCAGCTTAGAAGCGGATGACTACACCTTC. It yields the protein CASSLEADDYTF. The gene calls are TRBV5-6 and TRBJ1-2; D gene uncertain. CDR3 length: 12 amino acids. Germline CDR1 is SGHDT and CDR2 is YYEEEE. Deletions cut 2 bases from V and 10 bases from J, with 12 bases between. Drawing the rest from reference TRBV5-6 and TRBJ1-2, the complete variable domain is DAGVTQSPTHLIKTRGQQVTLRCSPKSGHDTVSWYQQALGQGPQFIFQYYEEEERQRGNFPDRFSGHQFPNYSSELNVNALLLGDSALYLCASSLEADDYTFGSGTRLTVV.

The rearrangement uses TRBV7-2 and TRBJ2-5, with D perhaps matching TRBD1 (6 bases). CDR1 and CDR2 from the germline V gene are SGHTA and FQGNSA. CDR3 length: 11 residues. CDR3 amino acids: CARGHGETQYF. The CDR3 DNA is TGTGCTAGGGGACACGGAGAGACCCAGTACTTC.

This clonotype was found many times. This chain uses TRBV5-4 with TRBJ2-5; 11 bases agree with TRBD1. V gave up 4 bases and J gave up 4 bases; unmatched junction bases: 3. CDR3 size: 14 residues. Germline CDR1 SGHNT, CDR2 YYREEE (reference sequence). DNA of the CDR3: TGTGCCAGCAGCCTGGACAGGGGGCGAGAGACCCAGTACTTC. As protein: CASSLDRGRETQYF.

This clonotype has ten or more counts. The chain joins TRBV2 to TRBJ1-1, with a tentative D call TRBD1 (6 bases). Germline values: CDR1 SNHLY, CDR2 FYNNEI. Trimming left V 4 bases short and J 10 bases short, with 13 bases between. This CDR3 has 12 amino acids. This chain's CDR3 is CASSVSGQRAFF. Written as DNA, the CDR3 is TGTGCCAGCAGTGTTTCGGGACAAAGAGCTTTCTTT.

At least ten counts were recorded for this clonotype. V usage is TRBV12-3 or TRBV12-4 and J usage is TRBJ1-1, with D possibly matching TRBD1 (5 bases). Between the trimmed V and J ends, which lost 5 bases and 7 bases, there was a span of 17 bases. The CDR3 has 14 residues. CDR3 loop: CASSVQQETVEAFF. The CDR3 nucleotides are TGTGCCAGCAGTGTACAACAGGAGACCGTTGAAGCTTTCTTT.

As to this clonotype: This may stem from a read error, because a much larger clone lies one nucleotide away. The CDR3, as DNA: TGCGCCAGCAGCTTGGCGACTAGCGGACGGATCCGCCAAGAGACCCAGTACTTC. Protein: CASSLATSGRIRQETQYF. V is TRBV7-3 and J is TRBJ2-5; 9 bases line up with TRBD2. In germline, CDR1 is SGHTA, CDR2 FQGTGA. This CDR3 is 18 amino acids long.

The CDR3: CASSQVWLFEQYF. CDR3 nucleotide sequence: TGCGCCAGCAGCCAAGTTTGGCTTTTCGAGCAGTACTTC. The chain links TRBV4-1 to TRBJ2-7; D unresolved. Between the trimmed V and J ends, which lost 1 base and 6 bases, there was a span of 10 bases. CDR1 MGHRA and CDR2 YSYEKL come from the germline V gene. The CDR3 contains 13 residues.

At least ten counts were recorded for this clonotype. The CDR3 sequence: CASSSHNGGNTIYF. As DNA, the CDR3 is TGTGCCAGCAGCTCCCATAATGGGGGAAACACCATATATTTT. This chain connects TRBV11-2 to TRBJ1-3; D gene ambiguous. The CDR3 is 14 residues long. Trimming took off 4 bases at V and 4 bases at J, with 11 bases between the two ends. Per the germline V gene, CDR1 is SGHAT and CDR2 is FQNNGV.